Sequencing of this T cell receptor (beta chain) was carried out in a study of a mutant IDH1 vaccine in newly diagnosed glioma. Study as a whole: In some groups vaccination began 4-6 weeks post-radiotherapy; others received it with temozolomide.

Germline V gives CDR1 LNHDA, CDR2 SQIVND (reference sequence). Trimming took 3 bases from V and 0 from J, leaving 16 bases between them. The CDR3 has 17 amino acids. Regarding time point: week 47, end of study. Doses comprised 300 ug of mutant IDH1 20-mer peptide each, plus topical imiquimod. The astrocytomas were IDH1-mutant, ATRX-negative, and WHO grade 3 or 4. As concerns this clone: Its antigen is currently unknown.

Assay used: immunoSEQ multiplex PCR; TCRdb lists only in-frame clones, some missing. In the table there are about 94,000 clones, approximately 89% of which are singletons. The chain joins TRBV19 to TRBJ2-3; D may be TRBD2 (5 bases). The sequenced sample was PBMCs, obtained from a glioma patient whose treatment included an IDH1 peptide vaccine. This TCR was sampled from a woman aged 45-65 years with glioma. In DNA, the CDR3 is TGTGCCAGTAGTATGAGGCTTGGGCGCGGGAGCACAGATACGCAGTATTTT. Translation gives CASSMRLGRGSTDTQYF.